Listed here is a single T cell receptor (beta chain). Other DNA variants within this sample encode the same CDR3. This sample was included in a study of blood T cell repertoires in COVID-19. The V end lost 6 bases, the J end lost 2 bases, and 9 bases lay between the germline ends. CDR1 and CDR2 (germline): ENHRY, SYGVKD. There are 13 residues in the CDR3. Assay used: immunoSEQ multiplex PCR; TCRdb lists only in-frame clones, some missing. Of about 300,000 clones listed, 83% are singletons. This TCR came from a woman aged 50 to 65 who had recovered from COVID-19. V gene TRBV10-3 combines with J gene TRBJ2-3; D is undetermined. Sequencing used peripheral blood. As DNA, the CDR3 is TGTGCCATCAGGGGCTTCCCCACAGATACGCAGTATTTT. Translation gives CAIRGFPTDTQYF.